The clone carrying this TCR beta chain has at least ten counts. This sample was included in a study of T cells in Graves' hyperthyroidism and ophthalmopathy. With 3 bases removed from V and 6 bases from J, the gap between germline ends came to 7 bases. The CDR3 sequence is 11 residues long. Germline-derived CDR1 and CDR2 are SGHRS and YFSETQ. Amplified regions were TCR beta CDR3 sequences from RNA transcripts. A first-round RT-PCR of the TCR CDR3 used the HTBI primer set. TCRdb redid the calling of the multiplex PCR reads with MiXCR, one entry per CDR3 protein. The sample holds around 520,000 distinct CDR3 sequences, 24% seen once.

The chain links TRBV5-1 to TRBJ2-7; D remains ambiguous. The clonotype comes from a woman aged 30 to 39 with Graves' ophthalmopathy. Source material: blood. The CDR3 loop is CASSSEAEQYF. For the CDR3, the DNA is TGCGCCAGCAGCTCGGAAGCCGAGCAGTACTTC.